The rows below give T cell receptor beta chains drawn from one sample of a study of blood T cell repertoires in COVID-19. Libraries were prepared by immunoSEQ multiplex PCR; TCRdb keeps only in-frame clonotypes and omits some of them. The profile shows approximately 270,000 clones, 90% of them singletons. Sequencing used PBMCs or T cells enriched from blood (not recorded which). All receptors come from a woman in her 30s with acute COVID-19. The CDR3 runs from the conserved cysteine through the conserved F or W. A D gene is named only where the DNA matches it firmly. Some rows mark clone size as missing; the rest say once, few, many or name a class of expanded clone.

TRBV27	-	-	TRBJ2-7	CASSLNGWRTYEQYF	TGTGCCAGCAGTTTAAACGGTTGGAGGACCTACGAGCAGTACTTC
TRBV27	-	-	TRBJ2-7	CASKIRELSYEQYF	TGTGCCAGCAAAATCCGGGAGCTCTCCTACGAGCAGTACTTC
TRBV5-1	-	-	TRBJ2-7	CASSLVGDTYPPRPYEQYF	TGCGCCAGCAGCTTGGTCGGGGACACTTACCCCCCAAGACCCTACGAGCAGTACTTC
TRBV9	few	TRBD2	TRBJ2-7	CASSVATSGSSMDEQYF	TGTGCCAGCAGCGTAGCGACTAGCGGGAGTAGTATGGACGAGCAGTACTTC
TRBV30	-	-	TRBJ2-5	CARATGETQYF	TGTGCCCGGGCAACTGGAGAGACCCAGTACTTC
TRBV27	-	TRBD1	TRBJ2-5	CASSLCLGTDQETQYF	TGTGCCAGCAGTTTATGTTTAGGGACAGACCAAGAGACCCAGTACTTC
TRBV6-2/TRBV6-3	-	TRBD2	TRBJ2-7	CASSYSGLAGNEQYF	TGTGCCAGCAGTTACTCAGGACTAGCGGGAAACGAGCAGTACTTC
TRBV7-9	-	TRBD2	TRBJ2-7	CASSLSGREYEQYF	TGTGCCAGCAGCTTATCCGGGAGGGAATACGAGCAGTACTTC
TRBV29-1	-	-	TRBJ2-2	CSALIAANTGELFF	TGCAGCGCACTAATAGCGGCGAACACCGGGGAGCTGTTTTTT
TRBV24-1	-	TRBD1	TRBJ2-5	CATSHGQGDAETQYF	TGTGCCACCAGTCACGGACAGGGAGACGCAGAGACCCAGTACTTC
TRBV3-1/TRBV3-2	-	TRBD2	TRBJ2-3	CASRGLPGGIDTQYF	TGTGCCAGCAGGGGCCTGCCGGGGGGGATAGATACGCAGTATTTT
TRBV5-1	-	TRBD1	TRBJ1-2	CASSETGDYGYTF	TGCGCCAGCAGCGAAACAGGGGACTATGGCTACACCTTC
TRBV6-2/TRBV6-3	-	TRBD1	TRBJ2-7	CASSSDRLYEQYF	TGTGCCAGCAGTTCGGACAGGCTCTACGAGCAGTACTTC
TRBV5-1	-	TRBD2	TRBJ2-6	CASSSSTSGGLSGANVLTF	TGCGCCAGCAGCTCCTCGACTAGCGGGGGCCTCTCTGGGGCCAACGTCCTGACTTTC
TRBV6-5	-	TRBD1	TRBJ2-1	CASKGQGEQFF	TGTGCCAGCAAAGGACAGGGTGAGCAGTTCTTC
TRBV7-9	-	-	TRBJ2-3	CASSLGVGINTDTQYF	TGTGCCAGCAGCTTAGGTGTCGGGATTAACACAGATACGCAGTATTTT
TRBV9	many	-	TRBJ2-7	CASSVDPSSYEQYF	TGTGCCAGCAGCGTAGATCCTAGTTCCTACGAGCAGTACTTC
TRBV7-9	-	TRBD2	TRBJ2-1	CASSSASGGYNEQFF	TGTGCCAGCAGCTCCGCTAGCGGGGGGTACAATGAGCAGTTCTTC
TRBV5-6	-	TRBD1	TRBJ1-1	CASSLEQGVFSNTEAFF	TGTGCCAGCAGCTTGGAACAGGGGGTCTTTTCGAACACTGAAGCTTTCTTT
TRBV4-1	-	TRBD2	TRBJ2-3	CASSSGGRTDTQYF	TGCGCCAGCAGCTCAGGCGGGAGGACAGATACGCAGTATTTT
TRBV6-5	-	TRBD1	TRBJ1-1	CASTWTGGRGTEAFF	TGTGCCAGCACCTGGACAGGGGGCAGGGGCACTGAAGCTTTCTTT
TRBV28	once	-	TRBJ2-7	CASSLGRGHEQYF	TGTGCCAGCAGTTTAGGCAGGGGACACGAGCAGTACTTC
TRBV28	-	TRBD2	TRBJ2-2	CASSLLAGGSGELFF	TGTGCCAGCAGTTTATTAGCGGGAGGATCCGGGGAGCTGTTTTTT
TRBV7-2	-	-	TRBJ2-7	CASSPPRDYEQYF	TGTGCCAGCAGCCCCCCACGAGACTACGAGCAGTACTTC
TRBV19	-	-	TRBJ1-3	CASSIEVLEANPGNTIYF	TGTGCCAGTAGTATAGAAGTGTTGGAGGCTAACCCCGGAAACACCATATATTTT
TRBV11-3	-	-	TRBJ2-1	CASSLDRGNNEQFF	TGTGCCAGCAGCTTAGATCGGGGTAACAATGAGCAGTTCTTC
TRBV28	-	-	TRBJ1-1	CASSGGVNTEAFF	TGTGCCAGCAGTGGAGGGGTGAACACTGAAGCTTTCTTT
TRBV27	-	-	TRBJ2-7	CATLRGGSSYEQYF	TGTGCCACTCTACGTGGCGGTAGCTCCTACGAGCAGTACTTC
TRBV4-1	-	TRBD2	TRBJ2-6	CASSLISGSLSGANVLTF	TGCGCCAGCAGTCTAATTAGCGGGAGCCTCTCTGGGGCCAACGTCCTGACTTTC
TRBV27	-	-	TRBJ1-5	CASSLGRDWGNQPQHF	TGTGCCAGCAGTTTAGGCAGGGACTGGGGCAATCAGCCCCAGCATTTT
TRBV28	-	TRBD1	TRBJ1-5	CASNLAGGGQPQHF	TGTGCCAGCAACTTGGCAGGGGGCGGACAGCCCCAGCATTTT
TRBV5-4	-	-	TRBJ2-7	CASSSFGGWEQYF	TGTGCCAGCAGTTCCTTCGGGGGTTGGGAGCAGTACTTC
TRBV7-6	-	-	TRBJ2-7	CASSLRGSGKTYEQYF	TGTGCCAGCAGCTTACGGGGGTCGGGGAAGACCTACGAGCAGTACTTC
TRBV30	-	TRBD1	TRBJ1-5	CAADRGVGNQPQHF	TGTGCCGCTGACAGGGGCGTGGGCAATCAGCCCCAGCATTTT
TRBV25-1	-	-	TRBJ2-2	CASSESWARTGELFF	TGTGCCAGCAGTGAATCCTGGGCCCGCACCGGGGAGCTGTTTTTT
TRBV3-1/TRBV3-2	few	TRBD1	TRBJ1-2	CASSPQGATMGANYGYTF	TGTGCCAGCAGCCCGCAGGGGGCGACCATGGGAGCTAACTATGGCTACACCTTC
TRBV27	once	TRBD1	TRBJ1-2	CASRTGGSNYGYTF	TGTGCCAGCAGAACAGGGGGCAGCAACTATGGCTACACCTTC
TRBV15	once	-	TRBJ2-2	CATSRDLGTTNTGELFF	TGTGCCACCAGCAGAGATCTCGGGACAACGAACACCGGGGAGCTGTTTTTT
TRBV2	-	TRBD2	TRBJ2-1	CASSEQGLAGPNEQFF	TGTGCCAGCAGTGAACAGGGACTAGCGGGTCCCAATGAGCAGTTCTTC
TRBV2	-	TRBD2	TRBJ2-3	CASEETSVATQYF	TGTGCCAGCGAAGAGACTAGCGTCGCTACGCAGTATTTT
TRBV18	-	TRBD2	TRBJ2-7	CASSPPGLAGVFEQYF	TGTGCCAGCTCACCACCGGGACTAGCGGGAGTTTTCGAGCAGTACTTC
TRBV28	-	TRBD2	TRBJ2-5	CASSSGGLTGWETQYF	TGTGCCAGCAGCTCGGGGGGACTGACGGGTTGGGAGACCCAGTACTTC
TRBV1	-	-	TRBJ2-7	CTSSRGGGSSYEQYF	TGCACCAGCAGCCGTGGTGGCGGGAGCTCCTACGAGCAGTACTTC
TRBV6-5	-	TRBD2	TRBJ2-1	CASSYTGGPPDEQFF	TGTGCCAGCAGTTACACGGGAGGGCCCCCGGATGAGCAGTTCTTC
TRBV4-1	-	TRBD1	TRBJ2-5	CASSLGQGYETQYF	TGCGCCAGCAGCCTCGGACAGGGGTATGAGACCCAGTACTTC
TRBV28	-	-	TRBJ1-5	CASSLIGYGSYSNQPQHF	TGTGCCAGCAGTTTAATCGGGTACGGGAGTTATAGCAATCAGCCCCAGCATTTT